One sample yielded the 5 T cell receptor beta chains listed below, sequenced in a study of OX40 agonist ivuxolimab in advanced cancers. Only in-frame clones appear in the TCRdb table, and some are missing; sequencing was by immunoSEQ multiplex PCR. The sample lists some 64,000 clones, around nine tenths occurring once. The sequenced sample was CD4+ or CD8+ T cells sorted from blood, obtained in a trial of the OX40 agonist ivuxolimab. These TCRs come from an adult with an advanced solid tumor such as melanoma, head and neck, liver or kidney cancer.

J is TRBJ2-7 and V is TRBV6-1; 8 bases are a match to TRBD1. CDR3 length: 12 residues. V gave up 5 bases and J gave up 6 bases; unmatched junction bases: 3. Germline CDR1 is MNHNS and CDR2 is SASEGT. The CDR3 nucleotides read TGTGCCAGCAGTCAGGGGGCGCGCGAGCAGTACTTC. It specifies CASSQGAREQYF.

V and J are TRBV7-8 and TRBJ2-2; 9 nucleotides line up with TRBD2. CDR1 and CDR2 from the germline V gene are SGHVS and FQNEAQ. The CDR3 is 17 amino acids. Trimming removed 2 bases from V and 0 bases from J; junction bases left unmatched: 4. The CDR3 nucleotides are TGTGCCAGCAGCTTAACTAGCGGGCCGGCGAACACCGGGGAGCTGTTTTTT. This codes for CASSLTSGPANTGELFF.

The chain couples TRBV10-3 to TRBJ1-1, with 10 nucleotides matching TRBD1. J lost 11 bases, V lost 3 bases, and 9 bases had no gene match. This CDR3 spans 14 amino acids. Germline V gene data show CDR1 as ENHRY and CDR2 as SYGVKD. Written as DNA, the CDR3 is TGTGCCATCAGTGACGGACAGGGGGTAGGATGGGCTTTCTTT. Its protein product is CAISDGQGVGWAFF.

This clone is a singleton in its sample. The genes are TRBV9 and TRBJ2-3; 8 bases align to TRBD2. CDR1 is SGDLS and CDR2 is YYNGEE in the germline V gene. This CDR3 has 16 amino acids. The J segment lost 6 bases and the V segment lost 1 base, leaving 10 bases of the junction unmatched. The CDR3 is CASSVPATGGTDTQYF. As DNA, the CDR3 is TGTGCCAGCAGCGTACCCGCCACGGGGGGGACGGATACGCAGTATTTT. Filled out from reference TRBV9 and TRBJ2-3, the complete variable domain reads DSGVTQTPKHLITATGQRVTLRCSPRSGDLSVYWYQQSLDQGLQFLIQYYNGEERAKGNILERFSAQQFPDLHSELNLSSLELGDSALYFCASSVPATGGTDTQYFGPGTRLTVL.

The V gene is TRBV10-3, the J gene TRBJ2-2; D tentatively reads TRBD1 or TRBD2 (6 bases each). This CDR3 comprises 16 residues. V shed 5 bases and J shed 5 bases, with 18 bases lying between them. The germline gives CDR1 ENHRY, CDR2 SYGVKD. The CDR3 protein is CAISPLGGRGTGELFF. CDR3 nucleotides: TGTGCCATCAGTCCACTGGGGGGCCGGGGAACCGGGGAGCTGTTTTTT.